A single sample gave rise to the 11 T cell receptor beta chains below, sequenced in a study of blood T cell repertoires in COVID-19. Repertoires were generated with immunoSEQ multiplex PCR, while TCRdb's copy carries only in-frame clones and drops some. The repertoire has a few hundred thousand clones, 80% to 85% of them found once; the top ten carry 1.5%. The sample consisted of peripheral blood. These receptors were collected from a woman between 40 and 55 years old who had recovered from COVID-19.

This chain uses TRBV14 with TRBJ2-1; D may be TRBD1 (6 bases). Germline CDR1 is SGHDN and CDR2 is FVKESK. This CDR3 contains 13 residues. Trimming left V 6 bases short and J 10 bases short, with 16 bases between. The CDR3 region has the DNA TGTGCCAGCAGGCGGACAGTCCTTGGGGAGCAGTTCTTC. Its translation is CASRRTVLGEQFF. Full variable domain (rest looked up from reference TRBV14 and TRBJ2-1): EAGVTQFPSHSVIEKGQTVTLRCDPISGHDNLYWYRRVMGKEIKFLLHFVKESKQDESGMPNNRFLAERTGGTYSTLKVQPAELEDSGVYFCASRRTVLGEQFFGPGTRLTVL.

This clone was counted only a few times. This chain uses TRBV12-3 or TRBV12-4 with TRBJ1-2; TRBD1 matches at 11 bases. CDR3 size: 13 residues. The V and J ends lost 7 bases and 4 bases, in that order; junction bases with no gene match: 2. The CDR3 DNA sequence: TGTGCCAGCAAAGGGACAGGGGGCTATGGCTACACCTTC. Protein: CASKGTGGYGYTF.

There are many counts of this clone. This chain links TRBV7-3 with TRBJ1-1; 8 bases line up with TRBD1. The length of the CDR3 is 16 residues. Trimming cost V 1 base and J 5 bases; bases outside gene matches: 9. CDR1 is SGHTA and CDR2 is FQGTGA in the germline V gene. CDR3 sequence (DNA): TGTGCCAGCAGCTTAAGTCTGGCAGGGGGCAGAACTGAAGCTTTCTTT. It yields the protein CASSLSLAGGRTEAFF.

A single count supports this clone. This chain connects TRBV6-6 to TRBJ1-4; D is unresolved. The V end lost 7 bases, the J end lost 0 bases, and 15 bases lay between the germline ends. From germline, CDR1 is MNHNY and CDR2 SVGAGI (reference sequence). The CDR3 spans 16 residues. CDR3 sequence reads: CASTSGGAATNEKLFF. For the CDR3, the DNA is TGTGCCAGCACCTCCGGAGGAGCTGCAACTAATGAAAAACTGTTTTTT.

The rearrangement joins TRBV19 to TRBJ2-2, with a tentative D call TRBD2 (5 bases). The germline gives CDR1 LNHDA, CDR2 SQIVND (reference sequence). The V and J ends lost 4 bases and 0 bases respectively, with 9 bases between them. This CDR3 is 15 amino acids long. The CDR3 region has the DNA TGTGCCAGTAGTAACGGGGAAGCGAACACCGGGGAGCTGTTTTTT. Its translation is CASSNGEANTGELFF.

The rearrangement joins TRBV11-2 to TRBJ1-2; 7 bases line up with TRBD1. This CDR3 is 14 amino acids long. From germline, CDR1 is SGHAT and CDR2 FQNNGV. V dropped 6 bases and J dropped 6; count of bases not matched to a gene: 10. The CDR3 nucleotides are TGTGCCAGCAGGGTGACAGGGTCGCTTCATGGCTACACCTTC. It specifies CASRVTGSLHGYTF.

This sequence joins TRBV27 and TRBJ1-2; D is undetermined. V was clipped by 11 bases and J by 7 bases, with 26 bases between them. The CDR3 length is 15 residues. Germline CDR1 reads MNHEY; CDR2 reads SMNVEV (reference sequence). The CDR3 DNA sequence: TGTGCCGGTCAAGGAGGACGGTCTTGTTTTTTTGGCTACACCTTC. It translates to CAGQGGRSCFFGYTF.

This rearrangement joins TRBV4-2 to TRBJ2-1; 9 bases line up with TRBD2. Trimming took 2 bases from V and 5 from J; bases not matched to a gene: 7. CDR3 size: 16 residues. Germline V gene data show CDR1 as LGHNA and CDR2 as YNFKEQ. The CDR3 is CASSQNRLADNNEQFF. CDR3 DNA: TGTGCCAGCAGCCAAAATCGACTAGCGGACAACAATGAGCAGTTCTTC.

This clone was counted a few times. The rearrangement uses TRBV7-9 and TRBJ2-5; 9 nucleotides line up with TRBD2. V lost 2 bases and J lost 5; bases outside the gene matches: 12. The CDR3 spans 17 residues. Per germline, CDR1 SEHNR and CDR2 FQNEAQ (reference sequence). The DNA of the CDR3 is TGTGCCAGCAGCTTAATCCAGGCTAGCGGGAAAGGGGAGACCCAGTACTTC. This codes for CASSLIQASGKGETQYF.

V gene TRBV6-1 combines with J gene TRBJ2-2; the D gene is possibly TRBD2 (6 bases). The germline V gene has CDR1 MNHNS and CDR2 SASEGT. The CDR3 runs 16 residues. Trimming shortened V by 3 bases and J by 6 bases, and 17 bases separated the two germline ends. CDR3 nucleotides: TGTGCCAGCAGTGAGAAAGGTCCATGGGGGGCCGGGGAGCTGTTTTTT. Encoded protein: CASSEKGPWGAGELFF.

V is TRBV25-1 and J is TRBJ1-3; 9 bases line up with TRBD1. This CDR3 has 16 residues. CDR1 is MGHDK and CDR2 is SYGVNS in the germline V gene. Germline trimming cut 2 bases from V and 3 bases from J; bases unmatched to any gene: 5. The CDR3 DNA reads TGTGCCAGCAGTGAACCAACAGGGGGCCATGGAAACACCATATATTTT. Translated: CASSEPTGGHGNTIYF.